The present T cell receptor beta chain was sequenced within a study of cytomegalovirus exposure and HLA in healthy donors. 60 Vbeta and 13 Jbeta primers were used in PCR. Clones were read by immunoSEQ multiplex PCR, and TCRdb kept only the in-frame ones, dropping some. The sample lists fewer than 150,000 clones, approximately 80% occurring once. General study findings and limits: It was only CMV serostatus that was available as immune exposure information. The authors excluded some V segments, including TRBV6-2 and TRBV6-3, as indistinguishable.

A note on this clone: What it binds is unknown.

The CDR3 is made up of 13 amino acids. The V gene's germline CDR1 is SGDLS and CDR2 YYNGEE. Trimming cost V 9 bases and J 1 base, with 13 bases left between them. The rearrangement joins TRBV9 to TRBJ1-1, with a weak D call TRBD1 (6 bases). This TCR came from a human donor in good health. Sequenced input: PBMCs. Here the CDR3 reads CATSTGSNTEAFF. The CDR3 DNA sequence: TGTGCCACTTCGACAGGATCGAACACTGAAGCTTTCTTT.